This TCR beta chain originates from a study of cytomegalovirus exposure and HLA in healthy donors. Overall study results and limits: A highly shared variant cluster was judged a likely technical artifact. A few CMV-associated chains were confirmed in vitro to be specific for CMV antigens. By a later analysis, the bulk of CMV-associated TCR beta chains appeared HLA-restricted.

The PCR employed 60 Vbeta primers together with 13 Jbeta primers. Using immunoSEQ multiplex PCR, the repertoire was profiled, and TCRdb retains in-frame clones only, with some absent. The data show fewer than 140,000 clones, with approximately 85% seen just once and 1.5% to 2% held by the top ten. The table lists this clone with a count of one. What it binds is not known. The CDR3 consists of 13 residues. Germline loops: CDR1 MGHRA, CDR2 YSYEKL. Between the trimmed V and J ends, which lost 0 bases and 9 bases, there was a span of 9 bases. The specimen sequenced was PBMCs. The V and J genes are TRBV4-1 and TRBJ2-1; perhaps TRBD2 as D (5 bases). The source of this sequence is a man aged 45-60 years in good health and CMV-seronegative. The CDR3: CASSQDREGEQFF. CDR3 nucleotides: TGCGCCAGCAGCCAAGATCGAGAGGGTGAGCAGTTCTTC.